The clone carrying this T cell receptor (beta chain) was observed at least ten times. Its antigen remains unidentified. The data were taken from a study of T-cell memory formation after mild COVID-19. Germline-derived CDR1 and CDR2 are SGHTA and FQGNSA. This CDR3 has 16 residues. V was shortened by 1 base and J by 0 bases, with 11 bases between the two germline ends. Findings and limits, study-wide: Balance between CD4 and CD8 was seen in clones contracting day 15 to 85, and a CD4+ lean was seen in later expanders. Pre-infection memory carried some responding clones, suggesting that cross-reactive memory joined. Contracting CD8+ clones were enriched in EMRA, CD4+ mainly in CM and EM.

Constant-segment-primed 5'RACE gave TCR alpha and TCR beta cDNA libraries with sample barcodes and UMIs. TCRdb reanalysed the 5' RACE reads using MiXCR and keeps one entry per CDR3 protein. The data show about 38,000 distinct CDR3 sequences, roughly 10% seen once. The TCR was taken from a man in his late teens or twenties who had mild COVID-19 (a few samples of this study predate the infection). Cell type and time point are not known. The chain combines TRBV7-2 with TRBJ2-3, with D possibly being TRBD1 (6 bases). Sequences were obtained from PBMCs or a T cell subset sorted from them (not recorded which). The CDR3, as DNA: TGTGCCAGCAGCTTAGGAGACAGGCTTAGCACAGATACGCAGTATTTT. It translates to CASSLGDRLSTDTQYF.